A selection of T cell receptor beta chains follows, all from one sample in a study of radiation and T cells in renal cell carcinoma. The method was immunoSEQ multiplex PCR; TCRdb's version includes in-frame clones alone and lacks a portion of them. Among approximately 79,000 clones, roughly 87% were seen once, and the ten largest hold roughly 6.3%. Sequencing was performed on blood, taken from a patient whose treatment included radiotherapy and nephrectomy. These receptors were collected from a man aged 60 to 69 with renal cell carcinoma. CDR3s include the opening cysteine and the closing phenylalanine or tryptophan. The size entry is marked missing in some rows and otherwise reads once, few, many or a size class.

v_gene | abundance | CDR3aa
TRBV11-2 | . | CASSFSGSWETQYF
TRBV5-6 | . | CASSLRRGYYEQYF
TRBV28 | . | CASSGGDLENIQYF
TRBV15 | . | CATSRDYRPGGSYEQYF
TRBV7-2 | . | CASSPNLLISGNTIYF
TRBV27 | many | CASSSLLGAGTDTQYF
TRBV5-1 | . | CASSRSRGVNEKLFF
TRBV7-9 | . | CASSWDRGHEQYF
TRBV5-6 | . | CATPWRGVFYEQYF
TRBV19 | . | CASSIGGLGGVQETQYF
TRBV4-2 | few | CASSQDSGEKLFF
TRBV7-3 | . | CASSPRTGFNEQFF
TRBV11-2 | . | CASSLGPNAGNTIYF
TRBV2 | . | CASSGGGLSTDTQYF
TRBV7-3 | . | CASSSQGPGTEAFF
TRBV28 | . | CASSFGAGVSDTQYF
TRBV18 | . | CASSQDRVALYEQYF
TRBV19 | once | CASCSRGKITEAFF
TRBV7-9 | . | CASSLQGGRIVRELFF
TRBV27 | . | CASSFPERVGNEQFF